This entry concerns a single T cell receptor (beta chain). Clones were sequenced by immunoSEQ multiplex PCR, and TCRdb holds only the in-frame ones, with some missing. The sample includes 85,000 to 95,000 clones, approximately 82% of them seen just once. These data originate in a study of control samples from healthy donors and cancer patients. Germline CDR1 reads LGHDT; CDR2 reads YNNKEL (reference sequence). After removal of 2 bases from V and 0 bases from J, the junction contained 7 bases not matched to a gene. CDR3 length: 17 residues. This rearrangement joins TRBV3-1 (or the pseudogene TRBV3-2) to TRBJ1-3, with TRBD1 matching over 7 bases. The specimen was blood. This receptor was obtained from a woman aged 55-70 years in good health. The CDR3 region is CASSQRVQGGSGNTIYF. In DNA, the CDR3 is TGTGCCAGCAGCCAAAGGGTCCAGGGGGGCTCTGGAAACACCATATATTTT.